Below are 27 T cell receptor beta chains sequenced from a single sample in a study of blood T cell repertoires in COVID-19 (TCRdb year 2020). The library was built by means of the immunoSEQ multiplex PCR assay. Here the immuneACCESS table is served through TCRdb, limited to in-frame sequences with V and J called. Missing clones are a known gap in these copies; in checked studies unresolved V genes cover under half, and the rest lacks a known reason. Counted in this sample were about 190,000 clones; approximately 80% of them appeared once. The leading ten clones occupy 15% to 20% of the sample. The specimen sequenced was PBMCs or T cells enriched from blood (not recorded which). These receptors all come from a woman between 45 and 60 years old who had recovered from COVID-19.

This chain connects TRBV4-3 to TRBJ2-7, with D perhaps matching TRBD1 (5 bases). The germline V gene has CDR1 LGHNA and CDR2 YSLEER. Trimming cost V 1 base and J 2 bases, with 21 bases left between them. The CDR3 sequence is 18 residues long. Written as DNA, the CDR3 is TGCGCCAGCAGCCAAGGGGGCTTATCGGGTCGGTCCCCCTACGAGCAGTACTTC. Its protein product is CASSQGGLSGRSPYEQYF.

V is TRBV3-1 (or the pseudogene TRBV3-2) and J is TRBJ2-5; 9 nucleotides line up with TRBD2. Germline V gene data show CDR1 as LGHDT and CDR2 as YNNKEL (reference sequence). V was pared by 3 bases and J by 2 bases, with 13 bases of the junction left unmatched. This CDR3 region has 18 residues. In DNA, the CDR3 is TGTGCCAGCAGCCACCTGCGAGGGGGCGGGAGGGTACAAGAGACCCAGTACTTC. This codes for CASSHLRGGGRVQETQYF.

The chain carries TRBV6-4 and TRBJ2-5; D possibly corresponds to TRBD2 (6 bases). The CDR3 sequence is 15 residues long. Germline V gene data show CDR1 as MRHNA and CDR2 as SNTAGT. Trimming removed 7 bases from V and 1 base from J, with 16 bases in between. CDR3 residues: CASIPPRGAQETQYF. CDR3 nucleotide sequence: TGTGCCAGCATCCCCCCGCGGGGCGCCCAAGAGACCCAGTACTTC.

The V and J genes are TRBV28 and TRBJ1-2, with 7 bases aligning to TRBD1. This CDR3 spans 14 amino acids. In germline, CDR1 is MDHEN, CDR2 SYDVKM. V lost 3 bases to trimming and J lost 0 bases; unmatched junction nucleotides: 1. The CDR3 spells CASSLGQSNYGYTF. Written as DNA, the CDR3 is TGTGCCAGCAGTTTGGGACAGTCTAACTATGGCTACACCTTC.

The V gene is TRBV30, the J gene TRBJ1-2; D is possibly TRBD1 (6 bases). The CDR3 has 11 amino acids. Germline values: CDR1 GTSNPN, CDR2 SVGIG (reference sequence). V lost 8 bases and J 10 bases, leaving 17 bases between the germline ends. Here the CDR3 reads CAAKQGQPYTF. The CDR3 DNA sequence: TGTGCCGCAAAACAGGGCCAGCCCTACACCTTC.

The V gene is TRBV18, the J gene TRBJ2-3; 13 bases agree with TRBD2. CDR1 is KGHSH, CDR2 LQKENI, per germline. CDR3 length: 17 amino acids. Trimming removed 3 bases from V and 4 bases from J; junction bases left unmatched: 7. The CDR3 spells CASSPRTSGSLADTQYF. The CDR3 DNA is TGTGCCAGCTCACCCCGGACTAGCGGGAGCTTGGCAGATACGCAGTATTTT.

The gene calls are TRBV7-3 and TRBJ2-1; tentative D call: TRBD2 (6 bases). CDR1 SGHTA and CDR2 FQGTGA come from the germline V gene. The CDR3 spans 17 residues. Trimming left V 4 bases short and J 2 bases short, with 18 bases between. CDR3 sequence (DNA): TGTGCCAGCAGCTCCCGTTTCGGCGGGACGACCTACAATGAGCAGTTCTTC. Translation: CASSSRFGGTTYNEQFF.

This sequence joins TRBV2 and TRBJ1-1; D not resolved. CDR1 is SNHLY and CDR2 is FYNNEI in the germline V gene. Trimming left V 8 bases short and J 1 base short, with 17 bases between. There are 15 residues in the CDR3. CDR3 DNA sequence: TGTGCCAGCCCCACGGGGAAAGAAGCGAACACTGAAGCTTTCTTT. Its protein product is CASPTGKEANTEAFF.

The DNA of the CDR3 is TGTGCCAGCAGCCCGATGGGACAGGCAGACTACGAGCAGTACTTC. It codes for CASSPMGQADYEQYF. The chain links TRBV7-9 to TRBJ2-7; 8 nucleotides match TRBD1. The CDR3 has 15 residues. The germline gives CDR1 SEHNR, CDR2 FQNEAQ (reference sequence). V dropped 5 bases and J dropped 3; count of bases not matched to a gene: 9.

This chain uses TRBV27 with TRBJ2-7, with TRBD1 identical over 9 bases. CDR3 length equals 15 residues. The V segment lost 3 bases and the J segment 4 bases; nucleotides outside the gene matches: 7. Germline V gene data show CDR1 as MNHEY and CDR2 as SMNVEV (reference sequence). Written as DNA, the CDR3 is TGTGCCAGCAGTTTTAGGGGACAGGGAAAGTACGAGCAGTACTTC. This encodes CASSFRGQGKYEQYF.

The chain employs TRBV7-2 and TRBJ1-5; D is undetermined. The germline gives CDR1 SGHTA, CDR2 FQGNSA. The CDR3 runs 13 residues. Trimming took off 1 base at V and 6 bases at J, with 7 bases between the two ends. The CDR3 reads CASSLGGFQPQHF. CDR3 coding DNA: TGTGCCAGCAGCTTAGGCGGCTTTCAGCCCCAGCATTTT. The full variable domain, in which reference TRBV7-2 and TRBJ1-5 provide the parts outside the CDR3, is GAGVSQSPSNKVTEKGKDVELRCDPISGHTALYWYRQSLGQGLEFLIYFQGNSAPDKSGLPSDRFSAERTGGSVSTLTIQRTQQEDSAVYLCASSLGGFQPQHFGDGTRLSIL.

This clone was found once. The gene calls are TRBV7-9 and TRBJ2-2, with unresolved D. Per germline, CDR1 SEHNR and CDR2 FQNEAQ (reference sequence). Between the trimmed V and J ends, which lost 3 bases and 5 bases, there was a span of 10 bases. The CDR3 consists of 14 residues. CDR3 in DNA: TGTGCCAGCAGCTTCGGGTTCGGGACCGGGGAGCTGTTTTTT. Amino acids: CASSFGFGTGELFF.

Only a few counts were recorded for this clone. Written as DNA, the CDR3 is TGTGCCAGCTCACCGGCGGGGGGCCCCACCTACGAGCAGTACTTC. Its translation: CASSPAGGPTYEQYF. The gene calls are TRBV18 and TRBJ2-7, with 8 bases lining up with TRBD2. CDR1 is KGHSH and CDR2 is LQKENI in the germline V gene. There are 15 residues in the CDR3. V lost 3 bases and J lost 2; bases outside the gene matches: 6.

The chain employs TRBV6-5 and TRBJ2-3, with D possibly being TRBD1 (6 bases). The germline gives CDR1 MNHEY, CDR2 SVGAGI. V was clipped by 0 bases and J by 2 bases, with 12 bases between them. The CDR3 is made up of 16 amino acids. CDR3: CASSYSMDRYTDTQYF. The CDR3 DNA reads TGTGCCAGCAGTTACTCGATGGACAGATACACAGATACGCAGTATTTT.

This chain links TRBV7-9 with TRBJ2-1; D possibly corresponds to TRBD2 (6 bases). Germline CDR1 reads SEHNR; CDR2 reads FQNEAQ (reference sequence). Trimming left V 2 bases short and J 0 bases short, with 8 bases between. The CDR3 runs to 15 residues. The CDR3 DNA follows: TGTGCCAGCAGCTTACGGGGGAGCTCCTACAATGAGCAGTTCTTC. Translated: CASSLRGSSYNEQFF.

The chain employs TRBV6-5 and TRBJ2-5; 8 bases are shared with TRBD1. V shed 5 bases, J shed 7 bases, and the junction held 9 bases outside the gene matches. The germline V gene has CDR1 MNHEY and CDR2 SVGAGI. This CDR3 region has 14 residues. The CDR3 spells CASSMGQALGTQYF. The CDR3 nucleotides are TGTGCCAGCAGTATGGGACAGGCCTTGGGGACCCAGTACTTC.

The rearrangement uses TRBV27 and TRBJ1-6; tentative D call: TRBD1 (6 bases). V lost 3 bases, J lost 4 bases, and 7 bases lay in between. The germline gives CDR1 MNHEY, CDR2 SMNVEV (reference sequence). The CDR3 runs to 14 residues. CDR3 DNA: TGTGCCAGCAGTTTGGACAGTTATAATTCACCCCTCCACTTT. Residues: CASSLDSYNSPLHF.

The chain combines TRBV10-3 with TRBJ2-3; D not certain. V lost 4 bases and J lost 5, with 7 bases in between. Germline CDR1 reads ENHRY; CDR2 reads SYGVKD. The CDR3 is 12 amino acids. As DNA, the CDR3 is TGTGCCATCAGTGTACTTAGAGATACGCAGTATTTT. Residues: CAISVLRDTQYF.

The J gene is TRBJ1-2, the V gene TRBV19, with TRBD1 as a possible D gene (5 bases). Trimming took off 5 bases at V and 2 bases at J, with 12 bases between the two ends. Germline V gives CDR1 LNHDA, CDR2 SQIVND (reference sequence). CDR3 length equals 14 residues. CDR3 bases: TGTGCCAGTAGTCCCTCGACAGTCAACTATGGCTACACCTTC. Amino acids: CASSPSTVNYGYTF.

This clone showed up just a few times. The chain carries TRBV28 and TRBJ2-1; tentative D call: TRBD1 (6 bases). The CDR3 contains 14 residues. Per germline, CDR1 MDHEN and CDR2 SYDVKM. The V and J ends lost 1 base and 6 bases respectively, with 10 bases between them. This chain's CDR3 is CASSLFGTRNEQFF. In DNA form, the CDR3 reads TGTGCCAGCAGTTTATTCGGGACACGCAATGAGCAGTTCTTC.

In its sample, this clone was seen once. V gene TRBV2 combines with J gene TRBJ2-7; TRBD1 is a possible D gene (6 bases). With 8 bases removed from V and 2 bases from J, the gap between germline ends came to 13 bases. This CDR3 is built from 13 residues. CDR1 and CDR2 from the germline V gene are SNHLY and FYNNEI. The CDR3 region has the DNA TGTGCCAGCCGAGGACAGTCAACCTACGAGCAGTACTTC. Amino acids: CASRGQSTYEQYF.

V gene TRBV13 combines with J gene TRBJ2-7; 8 positions match TRBD1. The ends lost 5 bases at V and 0 bases at J; junction bases unmatched: 6. Germline loops: CDR1 PRHDT, CDR2 FYEKMQ (reference sequence). CDR3 length: 15 amino acids. The CDR3 nucleotides are TGTGCCAGCAGCCAACGACAGGGGTTCTCCTACGAGCAGTACTTC. It specifies CASSQRQGFSYEQYF.

V gene TRBV6-5 combines with J gene TRBJ2-7; TRBD1 might be the D (7 bases). V dropped 11 bases and J dropped 6 bases, with 17 bases sitting between them. There are 12 residues in the CDR3. CDR1 MNHEY and CDR2 SVGAGI come from the germline V gene. CDR3 bases: TGTGCCTCAAGAGGAGGGGGCCGCGAGCAGTACTTC. Its translation is CASRGGGREQYF.

This clone was recorded once. The V and J genes are TRBV27 and TRBJ2-7; D is ambiguous. Trimming removed 6 bases from V and 7 bases from J, with 13 bases in between. CDR1 is MNHEY and CDR2 is SMNVEV in the germline V gene (reference sequence). CDR3 length: 12 residues. CDR3: CASRGSLSEQYF. CDR3 in DNA: TGTGCCAGCAGGGGCTCGCTGTCAGAGCAGTACTTC.

The V and J genes are TRBV20-1 and TRBJ1-2, with D possibly TRBD1 on 5 matching bases. The length of the CDR3 is 13 residues. CDR1 is DFQATT, CDR2 SNEGSKA, per germline (reference sequence). With 6 bases removed from V and 7 bases from J, the gap between germline ends came to 18 bases. CDR3 protein: CSASLRRRGGYTF. DNA for the CDR3: TGCAGTGCCAGTCTTCGGAGGAGGGGTGGCTACACCTTC.

This clone was seen more than once but under ten times. The rearrangement uses TRBV28 and TRBJ2-2, with 7 nucleotides matching TRBD1. The ends lost 5 bases at V and 7 bases at J; junction bases unmatched: 10. Germline assignment: CDR1 MDHEN and CDR2 SYDVKM. The CDR3 runs to 15 residues. CDR3 nucleotide sequence: TGTGCCAGCAGTGGGACAGCCCGGCAAGTCGGGGAGCTGTTTTTT. Translating gives CASSGTARQVGELFF.

This sequence joins TRBV7-2 and TRBJ2-4, with D possibly TRBD1 on 7 matching bases. Germline assignment: CDR1 SGHTA and CDR2 FQGNSA. V was shortened by 1 base and J by 5 bases, with 12 bases between the two germline ends. There are 15 residues in the CDR3. Here the CDR3 reads CASSLEPGGQNIQYF. The CDR3 region has the DNA TGTGCCAGCAGCTTAGAGCCAGGGGGGCAAAACATTCAGTACTTC.